This TCR beta chain was sequenced in a study of T-cell reconstitution after alpha-beta-depleted transplantation in children. Comments on this clonotype: Its antigen remains unknown.

Preparation of the TCRbeta library used unique molecular identifiers. Each CDR3 protein is one row after TCRdb ran MiXCR on the PCR reads. The sample shows approximately 1,000,000 distinct CDR3 sequences, roughly 29% of them seen only once. Overall study results and limits: Reportedly, roughly two months post-transplant, alpha-beta T cells arose from several hundred expanded graft clones. Several patients had high TCRbeta diversity at day 60; it came from surviving recipient T cells and thymic progenitors. One year after transplant, T-cell counts and diversity came mostly from newly produced T cells.

This CDR3 spans 11 amino acids. V lost 5 bases and J lost 8, with 7 bases in between. The TCR was taken from a boy in the first two years of life who had a stem cell transplant for SCID, so the T cells may come from the graft donor. Specimen: PBMCs, mostly from graft donor cells, collected 360 days after TCRalphabeta/CD19-depleted stem cell transplant. This sequence joins TRBV12-3 or TRBV12-4 and TRBJ2-1; D call uncertain. CDR3 sequence reads: CASSLVYEQFF. Here the CDR3 DNA reads TGTGCCAGCAGTCTGGTCTATGAGCAGTTCTTC.